This TCR beta chain was found in a study of cytotoxic CD8 clonotypes in ibrutinib-treated CLL. Study findings and constraints: Few clonotypes were public, and these shrank or held steady under treatment.

The CDR3 is 13 residues long. V lost 5 bases, J lost 5 bases, and 6 bases stayed unmatched. In germline, CDR1 is MNHEY, CDR2 SVGAGI. Sequenced by immunoSEQ multiplex PCR; TCRdb stores in-frame clones only, minus some. The data contain approximately 47,000 clones, roughly three fifths of them singletons. This clone has just a few counts. Its cognate antigen is unknown. Other DNA sequences of this sample code for an identical CDR3. Source: PBMCs, taken after 24 months of ibrutinib treatment. This sequence joins TRBV6-5 and TRBJ2-7; 7 positions match TRBD1. The TCR sequence derives from a human donor with chronic lymphocytic leukemia. The DNA of the CDR3 is TGTGCCAGCAGTAGGACAGGTAGCAACGAGCAGTACTTC. Translation: CASSRTGSNEQYF.